The 29 T cell receptor beta chains in this list originate from one sample, sequenced in a study of T cells after posttransplantation cyclophosphamide. Clones were sequenced by immunoSEQ multiplex PCR, and TCRdb holds only the in-frame ones, with some missing. Among about 15,000 clones, more than 75% were seen once, and the ten largest hold 3.5%. Control samples came 1 year after myeloablative marrow transplants with methotrexate plus calcineurin inhibitor. The sequencing used PBMCs, collected after an allogeneic stem cell transplant with a calcineurin inhibitor and methotrexate. These receptors were obtained from a male patient between 50 and 60 years old who received an allogeneic stem cell transplant from an unrelated donor, was CMV-positive, and had chronic GVHD only. Some T cells may arise from the graft donor.

The rearrangement links TRBV7-2 to TRBJ1-1, with 10 bases aligning to TRBD1. The trim removed 4 bases at V and 7 bases at J, leaving 6 bases unmatched. Germline CDR1 SGHTA, CDR2 FQGNSA. This CDR3 is built from 14 residues. CDR3 in amino acids: CASSSDRGGSEAFF. CDR3 DNA sequence: TGTGCCAGCAGCTCGGACAGGGGGGGAAGTGAAGCTTTCTTT.

This clone was seen just once. The CDR3 nucleotides are TGTGCCAGCAGTCAAAGACAGGGGGCGAACACTGAAGCTTTCTTT. Its protein is CASSQRQGANTEAFF. This sequence joins TRBV2 and TRBJ1-1; TRBD1 aligns across 10 bases. The CDR3 loop spans 15 amino acids. Germline V CDR1 and CDR2: SNHLY, FYNNEI. V was pared by 5 bases and J by 1 base, with 4 bases of the junction left unmatched.

This chain links TRBV29-1 with TRBJ2-7; TRBD1 aligns across 9 bases. The CDR3 is 12 residues long. Looked up from germline, CDR1 is SQVTM and CDR2 is ANQGSEA. V lost 6 bases and J lost 4; bases outside the gene matches: 4. CDR3 residues: CSVGTGTYEQYF. CDR3 DNA sequence: TGCAGCGTCGGGACAGGGACATACGAGCAGTACTTC.

The chain is built from TRBV29-1 and TRBJ2-1; perhaps TRBD2 as D (6 bases). CDR1 and CDR2 from the germline V gene are SQVTM and ANQGSEA. The V and J ends lost 6 bases and 5 bases respectively, with 23 bases between them. CDR3 length: 16 residues. CDR3 sequence: CSVPIGGKVVDNEQFF. The CDR3 coding sequence is TGCAGCGTCCCTATCGGAGGGAAGGTCGTGGACAATGAGCAGTTCTTC.

This clone has just one count. The chain is built from TRBV5-1 and TRBJ1-1, with D tentatively TRBD1 (5 bases). The CDR3 runs 17 residues. CDR1 is SGHRS and CDR2 is YFSETQ in the germline V gene. V gave up 0 bases and J gave up 4 bases, with 19 bases separating them. The CDR3 sequence is CASSLERAGFSGTEAFF. DNA of the CDR3: TGCGCCAGCAGCTTGGAAAGAGCAGGGTTTAGCGGCACTGAAGCTTTCTTT.

This chain joins TRBV25-1 and TRBJ2-7; 7 nucleotides line up with TRBD2. The J segment lost 4 bases and the V segment lost 5 bases, leaving 8 bases of the junction unmatched. The CDR3 spans 14 residues. In germline, CDR1 is MGHDK, CDR2 SYGVNS. The DNA for the CDR3 is TGTGCCAGCAGTTCAAGGGCCGGGGGGTACGAGCAGTACTTC. Translated: CASSSRAGGYEQYF.

J is TRBJ1-4 and V is TRBV7-9; possible D gene TRBD1, 6 bases. The CDR3 is 14 residues long. Trimming stripped 5 bases from V and 5 bases from J, with 12 bases between. In germline, CDR1 is SEHNR, CDR2 FQNEAQ (reference sequence). As DNA, the CDR3 is TGTGCCAGCAGCCCTGGACAGCCAAATGAAAAACTGTTTTTT. Translation: CASSPGQPNEKLFF.

This chain uses TRBV11-2 with TRBJ2-7; D call uncertain. The CDR3 sequence is 13 residues long. V gave up 5 bases and J gave up 2 bases, with 10 bases separating them. Germline V gene sequence: CDR1 SGHAT, CDR2 FQNNGV. CDR3 sequence: CASSALKTYEQYF. Written as DNA, the CDR3 is TGTGCCAGCAGCGCGCTTAAAACCTACGAGCAGTACTTC.

This clone was recorded once. This chain joins TRBV27 and TRBJ1-5, with unresolved D. Germline loops: CDR1 MNHEY, CDR2 SMNVEV (reference sequence). The CDR3 is made up of 13 amino acids. Trimming pared 4 bases from V and 5 bases from J, leaving 9 bases between. CDR3 region: CASSYGKYQPQHF. CDR3 nucleotide sequence: TGTGCCAGCAGTTACGGGAAATATCAGCCCCAGCATTTT.

The chain carries TRBV5-6 and TRBJ2-3, with TRBD2 matching over 8 bases. V lost 3 bases, J lost 5 bases, and 5 bases stayed unmatched. Germline V lookup: CDR1 SGHDT, CDR2 YYEEEE. The CDR3 is 14 amino acids. DNA of the CDR3: TGTGCCAGCAGCTCAGCGGGAGAGGGAGATACGCAGTATTTT. It codes for CASSSAGEGDTQYF.

CDR3 bases: TGTGCCAGCAGCTTGGGACAGGGGGCTGTCTACGAGCAGTACTTC. This translates into CASSLGQGAVYEQYF. The V call is TRBV5-5, the J call TRBJ2-7, with 10 bases aligning to TRBD1. Germline-derived CDR1 and CDR2 are SGHKS and YYEKEE (reference sequence). Unmatched junction bases numbered 3, after V lost 0 bases and J lost 3 bases. CDR3 length: 15 residues.

The genes are TRBV27 and TRBJ2-4; D perhaps matches TRBD1 (6 bases). V lost 5 bases and J 8 bases, leaving 13 bases between the germline ends. From germline, CDR1 is MNHEY and CDR2 SMNVEV (reference sequence). The CDR3 sequence is 13 residues long. The CDR3 here is CASSGSGVDIQYF. In DNA, the CDR3 is TGTGCCAGCAGTGGATCAGGGGTGGACATTCAGTACTTC.

The gene calls are TRBV14 and TRBJ2-7; D is ambiguous. This CDR3 has 15 amino acids. Germline V gene lookup returns CDR1 SGHDN and CDR2 FVKESK. The V end was cut by 0 bases, the J end by 3 bases, with 12 bases between. The DNA of the CDR3 is TGTGCCAGCAGCCAAGATCACGTGGCAGTCTACGAGCAGTACTTC. It codes for CASSQDHVAVYEQYF.

V and J are TRBV10-1 and TRBJ2-1; 10 positions match TRBD1. The junction had 11 bases not matched to a gene; V was cut back by 5 bases and J by 7 bases. CDR1 is WNHNN, CDR2 SYGVQD, per germline (reference sequence). The CDR3 covers 16 residues. The CDR3 spells CASSYSGTGVINEQFF. CDR3 sequence (DNA): TGCGCCAGCAGTTACTCCGGGACAGGGGTCATAAATGAGCAGTTCTTC.

The rearrangement uses TRBV27 and TRBJ2-5; 7 bases agree with TRBD2. This CDR3 contains 17 residues. The germline CDR1 and CDR2 sequences are MNHEY and SMNVEV (reference sequence). J gave up 4 bases and V 5 bases, and 16 bases lay outside the gene matches. The chain's CDR3 is CASSPQVGGFRGETQYF. DNA for the CDR3: TGTGCCAGCAGTCCTCAGGTGGGGGGGTTTAGAGGAGAGACCCAGTACTTC.

The V and J genes are TRBV4-3 and TRBJ2-2; 10 positions agree with TRBD2. The CDR3 consists of 22 residues. V lost 3 bases to trimming and J lost 3 bases; unmatched junction nucleotides: 22. The germline gives CDR1 LGHNA, CDR2 YSLEER. CDR3 in amino acids: CASSHRYSRASGRTWDTGELFF. CDR3 bases: TGCGCCAGCAGCCACCGTTATTCTAGAGCTAGCGGGAGAACGTGGGACACCGGGGAGCTGTTTTTT.

The CDR3 region is CASSSTVTQMDEQFF. The CDR3 DNA follows: TGTGCCAGCAGCTCGACAGTTACCCAGATGGATGAGCAGTTCTTC. The chain couples TRBV11-3 to TRBJ2-1, with D possibly being TRBD1 (5 bases). The CDR3 is made up of 15 amino acids. Trimming shortened V by 4 bases and J by 8 bases, and 18 bases separated the two germline ends. Germline V gives CDR1 SGHNT, CDR2 YENEEA.

The chain has TRBV18 and TRBJ1-3; D unclear. The CDR3 is made up of 16 amino acids. The germline gives CDR1 KGHSH, CDR2 LQKENI. V was cut by 1 base and J by 0 bases, with 10 bases left in between. The CDR3 nucleotides are TGTGCCAGCTCACCACGGGAGGGTAACTCTGGAAACACCATATATTTT. It specifies CASSPREGNSGNTIYF.

The V gene is TRBV7-6, the J gene TRBJ2-2; D is unresolved. V shed 4 bases and J shed 5 bases, with 5 bases lying between them. The CDR3 is 12 amino acids. CDR1 and CDR2 from the germline V gene are SGHVS and FNYEAQ. CDR3 nucleotides: TGTGCCAGCAGCTCGTTGACCGGGGAGCTGTTTTTT. Translated, it gives CASSSLTGELFF.

This chain links TRBV11-2 with TRBJ2-6; no definite D call. Germline V gene lookup returns CDR1 SGHAT and CDR2 FQNNGV. V was cut by 1 base and J by 4 bases, with 8 bases left in between. The CDR3 is 15 amino acids. Written as DNA, the CDR3 is TGTGCCAGCAGCTTAGTTCCTTCGGGGGCCAACGTCCTGACTTTC. Translated: CASSLVPSGANVLTF.

Remarks on this clone: A read error may account for a junction end that differs from germline. This rearrangement joins TRBV5-1 to TRBJ2-7, with D tentatively TRBD2 (6 bases). The CDR3 length is 14 residues. Germline V gene lookup returns CDR1 SGHRS and CDR2 YFSETQ. For the CDR3, the DNA is TGCGCCAGCAGCAGAAGGCCGGAGGGCTACGGGCAGTACTTC. Protein sequence: CASSRRPEGYGQYF.

The chain joins TRBV27 to TRBJ1-1; the D gene is possibly TRBD1 (6 bases). There are 15 residues in the CDR3. Germline V lookup: CDR1 MNHEY, CDR2 SMNVEV (reference sequence). Trimming took off 6 bases at V and 5 bases at J, with 19 bases between the two ends. CDR3 sequence reads: CASSPQGGGTTEAFF. CDR3 sequence (DNA): TGTGCCAGCAGCCCCCAAGGGGGGGGTACGACTGAAGCTTTCTTT.

The V and J genes are TRBV9 and TRBJ2-3; TRBD2 matches at 11 bases. The CDR3 consists of 16 residues. The junction had 10 bases not matched to a gene; V was cut back by 7 bases and J by 3 bases. From germline, CDR1 is SGDLS and CDR2 YYNGEE. CDR3 DNA sequence: TGTGCCAGCTCATTAGCGGGAGGGATCGTAACAGATACGCAGTATTTT. This sequence encodes CASSLAGGIVTDTQYF.

The CDR3 DNA follows: TGTGCCAGCAGCGACCGCGGTGCGGGGGGGGGTAATTCACCCCTCCACTTT. Its translation: CASSDRGAGGGNSPLHF. This chain joins TRBV11-3 and TRBJ1-6, with D perhaps TRBD1 (5 bases). CDR1 is SGHNT and CDR2 is YENEEA in the germline V gene. The V end was cut by 5 bases, the J end by 6 bases, with 20 bases between. CDR3 length equals 17 residues.

The V call is TRBV25-1, the J call TRBJ1-4; possibly TRBD1 for D (5 bases). The CDR3 loop spans 13 amino acids. The V and J ends lost 6 bases and 5 bases respectively, with 10 bases between them. Germline V gives CDR1 MGHDK, CDR2 SYGVNS. The CDR3 here is CASRRDGNEKLFF. CDR3 coding DNA: TGTGCCAGCAGGCGGGACGGGAATGAAAAACTGTTTTTT.

The rearrangement links TRBV27 to TRBJ1-2, with TRBD1 matching 8 bases. Germline V CDR1 and CDR2: MNHEY, SMNVEV (reference sequence). The CDR3 consists of 13 residues. V was clipped by 6 bases and J by 8 bases; unmatched bases: 8. The CDR3 region has the DNA TGTGCCAGCAGCCCCGCAGGGGGCCTAGGCTACACCTTC. Translation: CASSPAGGLGYTF.

The gene calls are TRBV4-3 and TRBJ2-1, with 10 positions matching TRBD2. Trimming took 1 base from V and 7 from J; bases not matched to a gene: 13. Germline lookup yields CDR1 LGHNA and CDR2 YSLEER. The CDR3 covers 18 residues. The CDR3 DNA reads TGCGCCAGCAGCCAAGCAGCGGGAGGGCTATTCACGAGTAATGAGCAGTTCTTC. Amino acid sequence: CASSQAAGGLFTSNEQFF.

This chain joins TRBV14 and TRBJ2-3; D gene uncertain. The CDR3 has 14 residues. Trimming cost V 3 bases and J 4 bases, with 11 bases left between them. CDR1 is SGHDN, CDR2 FVKESK, per germline. The CDR3 spells CASSHPAYPDTQYF. CDR3 nucleotide sequence: TGTGCCAGCAGCCATCCAGCGTATCCAGATACGCAGTATTTT.

The genes are TRBV7-9 and TRBJ2-5; 16 bases agree with TRBD2. The CDR3 is 16 amino acids. CDR1 SEHNR and CDR2 FQNEAQ come from the germline V gene (reference sequence). V lost 4 bases and J lost 5; bases outside the gene matches: 4. CDR3 region: CASSWGLAGGPETQYF. For the CDR3, the DNA is TGTGCCAGCAGCTGGGGACTAGCGGGAGGGCCGGAGACCCAGTACTTC.